Below, 22 T cell receptor beta chains from the same sample are listed, as sequenced in a study of CD4+ T cells in melanoma. Profiling relied on immunoSEQ multiplex PCR, and the TCRdb table lists in-frame clones only, not all of them. The sample holds roughly 15,000 clones, around 72% seen once. The source material was cells from a culture (not recorded whether cultured in vitro). These receptors all come from a human donor with melanoma.

This rearrangement joins TRBV5-1 to TRBJ2-7, with D perhaps assigned TRBD1 or TRBD2 (5 bases each). V was cut by 0 bases and J by 6 bases, with 7 bases left in between. The germline CDR1 and CDR2 sequences are SGHRS and YFSETQ. The CDR3 has 12 residues. The CDR3 region has the DNA TGCGCCAGCAGCTTGGGAGGGGTCGAGCAGTACTTC. Its protein is CASSLGGVEQYF.

The genes are TRBV11-2 and TRBJ2-1, with 10 bases lining up with TRBD2. This CDR3 has 18 amino acids. With 1 base clipped from V and 6 bases from J, the junction kept 12 bases outside the gene matches. Per the germline V gene, CDR1 is SGHAT and CDR2 is FQNNGV. In nucleotides, the CDR3 is TGTGCCAGCAGCTTAGTGCCCCAACTAGCGGGGACCACCAATGAGCAGTTCTTC. Translated: CASSLVPQLAGTTNEQFF.

CDR3 bases: TGTGCCAGCAGCGTAAATAATCATCAGCCCCAGCATTTT. This translates into CASSVNNHQPQHF. The chain couples TRBV9 to TRBJ1-5; unclear D gene. The CDR3 extends over 13 amino acids. Per the germline V gene, CDR1 is SGDLS and CDR2 is YYNGEE. With 1 base removed from V and 5 bases from J, the gap between germline ends came to 7 bases. The whole variable domain, filled in from reference TRBV9 and TRBJ1-5, reads DSGVTQTPKHLITATGQRVTLRCSPRSGDLSVYWYQQSLDQGLQFLIQYYNGEERAKGNILERFSAQQFPDLHSELNLSSLELGDSALYFCASSVNNHQPQHFGDGTRLSIL.

V gene TRBV7-9 combines with J gene TRBJ1-4; no clear D. Deletions cut 1 base from V and 0 bases from J, with 6 bases between. Germline V gives CDR1 SEHNR, CDR2 FQNEAQ (reference sequence). The CDR3 runs 15 residues. The CDR3 DNA reads TGTGCCAGCAGCTTAGTTTCTGCAACTAATGAAAAACTGTTTTTT. Protein: CASSLVSATNEKLFF.

The chain uses TRBV4-1 and TRBJ2-3, with 8 bases matching TRBD1. The V segment lost 2 bases and the J segment 5 bases; nucleotides outside the gene matches: 12. The CDR3 totals 17 residues. CDR1 is MGHRA, CDR2 YSYEKL, per germline. CDR3 nucleotides: TGCGCCAGCAGCCAACGCCCCCAAGGACAGGGAAGAGATACGCAGTATTTT. It translates to CASSQRPQGQGRDTQYF.

This clone was picked up a small number of times. The CDR3 coding sequence is TGTGCCAGCAGCCCATCTCTAGCGGGTTCCTACGAGCAGTACTTC. This gives the protein CASSPSLAGSYEQYF. The chain has TRBV11-1 and TRBJ2-7; the match to TRBD2 covers 8 bases. This CDR3 is built from 15 residues. CDR1 and CDR2 (germline): SGHAT, FQDESV (reference sequence). After removal of 5 bases from V and 1 base from J, the junction contained 7 bases not matched to a gene.

V gene TRBV6-6 combines with J gene TRBJ1-5; D is unresolved. The germline V and J ends were trimmed by 0 bases and 6 bases, with 12 bases remaining between them. This CDR3 has 15 residues. Germline V gene data show CDR1 as MNHNY and CDR2 as SVGAGI (reference sequence). CDR3 bases: TGTGCCAGCAGTTACTCGAATACACGACGTCAGCCCCAGCATTTT. This encodes CASSYSNTRRQPQHF.

The chain is built from TRBV5-8 and TRBJ1-5; a possible D gene is TRBD1 (5 bases). The CDR3 has 16 amino acids. The germline V gene has CDR1 SGHTS and CDR2 YDEGEE. With 5 bases removed from V and 4 bases from J, the gap between germline ends came to 19 bases. As DNA, the CDR3 is TGTGCCAGCAGACAACAAGGAGGGACCCTAAATCAGCCCCAGCATTTT. It translates to CASRQQGGTLNQPQHF.

This clone has only one observation. V gene TRBV18 combines with J gene TRBJ1-2, with a possible D match to TRBD1 (6 bases). The CDR3 is 15 amino acids. CDR1 is KGHSH and CDR2 is LQKENI in the germline V gene. V shed 10 bases and J shed 8 bases, with 26 bases lying between them. In DNA form, the CDR3 reads TGTGCCACAAGCTCACAAGTTATAAGGGACAAAGGCTACACCTTC. It translates to CATSSQVIRDKGYTF.

V usage is TRBV12-5 and J usage is TRBJ1-1; D is perhaps TRBD1 (5 bases). Germline loops: CDR1 LGHNT, CDR2 FRNRAP. The V and J ends lost 4 bases and 5 bases respectively, with 17 bases between them. This CDR3 has 15 residues. For the CDR3, the DNA is TGTGCTAGTGGTTCAACCGGGGCGAGAAGAACTGAAGCTTTCTTT. This translates into CASGSTGARRTEAFF.

The J gene is TRBJ2-2, the V gene TRBV27, with a weak D call TRBD1 (6 bases). In germline, CDR1 is MNHEY, CDR2 SMNVEV (reference sequence). This CDR3 has 13 amino acids. Trimming stripped 7 bases from V and 6 bases from J, with 12 bases between. CDR3 region: CASNNRAAGELFF. CDR3 nucleotides: TGTGCCAGCAATAACAGGGCGGCCGGGGAGCTGTTTTTT.

V gene TRBV5-1 combines with J gene TRBJ1-3; no reliable D call. CDR3 length: 13 residues. The germline V gene has CDR1 SGHRS and CDR2 YFSETQ. With 4 bases removed from V and 2 bases from J, the gap between germline ends came to 7 bases. CDR3 DNA sequence: TGCGCCAGCAGCGGGGTCCCTGGAAACACCATATATTTT. This gives the protein CASSGVPGNTIYF.

The chain combines TRBV6-6 with TRBJ1-3; D may be TRBD1 (5 bases). Germline V gene data show CDR1 as MNHNY and CDR2 as SVGAGI (reference sequence). The CDR3 loop spans 16 amino acids. Trimming took off 2 bases at V and 0 bases at J, with 11 bases between the two ends. This chain's CDR3 is CASSYQGRSSGNTIYF. As DNA, the CDR3 is TGTGCCAGCAGTTACCAGGGCCGTAGCTCTGGAAACACCATATATTTT.

The chain recombines TRBV6-5 with TRBJ1-1; 7 nucleotides align to TRBD1. From germline, CDR1 is MNHEY and CDR2 SVGAGI. The junction had 5 bases not matched to a gene; V was cut back by 6 bases and J by 1 base. The CDR3 covers 14 residues. Written as DNA, the CDR3 is TGTGCCAGCAGACCGGGACAGAAGAACACTGAAGCTTTCTTT. Protein sequence: CASRPGQKNTEAFF.

The chain links TRBV7-9 to TRBJ2-3; 8 positions agree with TRBD2. The ends lost 5 bases at V and 6 bases at J; junction bases unmatched: 10. CDR3 length: 15 amino acids. The germline CDR1 and CDR2 sequences are SEHNR and FQNEAQ (reference sequence). The CDR3 DNA is TGTGCCAGCAGCCCGGGGCGGGGGGCTCCGGATACGCAGTATTTT. This sequence encodes CASSPGRGAPDTQYF.

This clone has more than one count but fewer than ten. This sequence joins TRBV30 and TRBJ1-6, with D possibly TRBD1 on 5 matching bases. The V end was cut by 3 bases, the J end by 9 bases, with 15 bases between. The CDR3 runs to 14 residues. Germline-derived CDR1 and CDR2 are GTSNPN and SVGIG (reference sequence). This CDR3 is CAWRWGLRGSPLHF. In DNA form, the CDR3 reads TGTGCCTGGAGATGGGGCCTTCGTGGTTCACCCCTCCACTTT. Variable domain in full (rest from reference TRBV30 and TRBJ1-6): SQTIHQWPATLVQPVGSPLSLECTVEGTSNPNLYWYRQAAGRGLQLLFYSVGIGQISSEVPQNLSASRPQDRQFILSSKKLLLSDSGFYLCAWRWGLRGSPLHFGNGTRLTVT.

The rearrangement links TRBV10-3 to TRBJ2-3; D uncertain. The CDR3 covers 11 residues. Germline lookup yields CDR1 ENHRY and CDR2 SYGVKD. The V end was cut by 3 bases, the J end by 5 bases, with 3 bases between. CDR3 in amino acids: CAISEGDTQYF. CDR3 coding DNA: TGTGCCATCAGTGAAGGAGATACGCAGTATTTT.

This sequence joins TRBV5-6 and TRBJ2-7; 12 bases map to TRBD2. Germline CDR1 reads SGHDT; CDR2 reads YYEEEE. The CDR3 loop spans 13 amino acids. V dropped 5 bases and J dropped 5; count of bases not matched to a gene: 2. The DNA for the CDR3 is TGTGCCAGCAGTCGACTAGCGGGGGACGAGCAGTACTTC. This sequence encodes CASSRLAGDEQYF.

This clone has more than one count but fewer than ten. This chain joins TRBV7-9 and TRBJ2-7; D possibly corresponds to TRBD1 (6 bases). V shed 5 bases and J shed 6 bases, with 17 bases lying between them. CDR1 and CDR2 (germline): SEHNR, FQNEAQ (reference sequence). This CDR3 has 14 amino acids. The DNA for the CDR3 is TGTGCCAGCAGCGGCAGGGGTAGTACTTTCGAGCAGTACTTC. Translating it yields CASSGRGSTFEQYF. The variable domain in full, completed from reference TRBV7-9 and TRBJ2-7, reads DTGVSQNPRHKITKRGQNVTFRCDPISEHNRLYWYRQTLGQGPEFLTYFQNEAQLEKSRLLSDRFSAERPKGSFSTLEIQRTEQGDSAMYLCASSGRGSTFEQYFGPGTRLTVT.

In this sample, this clone turned up a few times. This chain uses TRBV30 with TRBJ1-5; D is unresolved. From germline, CDR1 is GTSNPN and CDR2 SVGIG (reference sequence). V dropped 2 bases and J dropped 4 bases, with 9 bases sitting between them. The CDR3 runs 13 residues. This CDR3 is CAWSISANQPQHF. CDR3 bases: TGTGCCTGGAGTATCTCGGCAAATCAGCCCCAGCATTTT.

The V call is TRBV19, the J call TRBJ1-2, with D hard to call. The germline V gene has CDR1 LNHDA and CDR2 SQIVND (reference sequence). This CDR3 has 13 residues. Trimming took off 2 bases at V and 2 bases at J, with 6 bases between the two ends. CDR3 region: CASSINLNYGYTF. Written as DNA, the CDR3 is TGTGCCAGTAGTATAAACCTCAACTATGGCTACACCTTC.

The chain joins TRBV19 to TRBJ1-1, with TRBD1 identical over 9 bases. There are 14 residues in the CDR3. Germline assignment: CDR1 LNHDA and CDR2 SQIVND (reference sequence). V lost 7 bases to trimming and J lost 5 bases; unmatched junction nucleotides: 8. The CDR3, as DNA: TGTGCCAGTACCCTACAGGGGGCGAGTACTGAAGCTTTCTTT. Amino acid sequence: CASTLQGASTEAFF.